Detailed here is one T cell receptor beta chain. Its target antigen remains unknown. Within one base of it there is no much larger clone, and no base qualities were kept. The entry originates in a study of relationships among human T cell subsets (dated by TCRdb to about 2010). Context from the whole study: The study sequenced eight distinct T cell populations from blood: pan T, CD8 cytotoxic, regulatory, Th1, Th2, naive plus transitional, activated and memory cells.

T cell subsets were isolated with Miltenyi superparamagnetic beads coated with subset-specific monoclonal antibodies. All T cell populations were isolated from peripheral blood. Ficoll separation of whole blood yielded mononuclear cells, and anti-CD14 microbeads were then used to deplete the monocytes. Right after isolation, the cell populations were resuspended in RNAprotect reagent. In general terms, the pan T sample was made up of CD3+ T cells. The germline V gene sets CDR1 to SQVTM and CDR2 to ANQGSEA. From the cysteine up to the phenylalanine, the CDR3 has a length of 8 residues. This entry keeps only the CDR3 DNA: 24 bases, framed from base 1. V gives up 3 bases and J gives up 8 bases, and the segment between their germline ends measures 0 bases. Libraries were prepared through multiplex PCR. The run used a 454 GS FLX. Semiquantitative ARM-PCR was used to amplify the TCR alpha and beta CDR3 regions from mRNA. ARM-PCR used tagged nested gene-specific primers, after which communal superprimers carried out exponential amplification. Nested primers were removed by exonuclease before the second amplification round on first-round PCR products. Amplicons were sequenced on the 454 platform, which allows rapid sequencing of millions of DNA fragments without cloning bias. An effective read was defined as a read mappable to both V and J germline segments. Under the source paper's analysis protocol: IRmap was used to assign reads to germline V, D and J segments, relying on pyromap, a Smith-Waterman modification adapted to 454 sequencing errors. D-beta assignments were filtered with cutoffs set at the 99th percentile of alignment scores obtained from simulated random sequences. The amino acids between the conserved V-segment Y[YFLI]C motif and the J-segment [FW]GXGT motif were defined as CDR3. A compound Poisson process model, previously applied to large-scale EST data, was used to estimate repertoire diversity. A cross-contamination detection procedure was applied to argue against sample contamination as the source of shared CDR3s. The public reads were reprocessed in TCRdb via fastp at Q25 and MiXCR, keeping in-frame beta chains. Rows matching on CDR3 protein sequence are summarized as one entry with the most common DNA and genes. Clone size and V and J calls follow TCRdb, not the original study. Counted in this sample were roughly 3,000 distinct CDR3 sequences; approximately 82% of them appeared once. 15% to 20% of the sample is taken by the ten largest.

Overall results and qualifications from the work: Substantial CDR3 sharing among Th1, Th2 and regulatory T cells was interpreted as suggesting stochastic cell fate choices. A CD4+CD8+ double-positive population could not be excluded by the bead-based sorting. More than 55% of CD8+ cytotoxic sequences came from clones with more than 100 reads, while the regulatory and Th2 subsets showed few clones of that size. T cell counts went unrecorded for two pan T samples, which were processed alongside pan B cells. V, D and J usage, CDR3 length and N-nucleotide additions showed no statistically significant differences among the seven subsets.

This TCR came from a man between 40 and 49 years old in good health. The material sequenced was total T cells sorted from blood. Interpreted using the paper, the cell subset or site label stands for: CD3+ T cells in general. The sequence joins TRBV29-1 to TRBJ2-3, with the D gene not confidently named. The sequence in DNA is TGCAGCGTTGATACGCAGTATTTT. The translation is CSVDTQYF.